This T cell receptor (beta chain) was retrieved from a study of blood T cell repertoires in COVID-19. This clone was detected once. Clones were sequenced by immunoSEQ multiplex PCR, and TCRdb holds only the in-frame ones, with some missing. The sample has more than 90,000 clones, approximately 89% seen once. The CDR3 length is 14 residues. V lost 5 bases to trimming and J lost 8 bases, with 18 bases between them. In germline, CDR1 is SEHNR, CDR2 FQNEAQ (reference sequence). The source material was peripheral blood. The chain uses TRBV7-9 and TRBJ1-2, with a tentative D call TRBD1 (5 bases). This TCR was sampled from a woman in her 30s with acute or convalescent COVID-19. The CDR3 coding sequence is TGTGCCAGCAGCCAAACAGGAGAGGAGTGGGGCTACACCTTC. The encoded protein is CASSQTGEEWGYTF.